Included here is one T cell receptor beta chain sequence, with context. Sequenced by immunoSEQ multiplex PCR; TCRdb stores in-frame clones only, minus some. The sample consists of approximately 60,000 clones, around nine tenths of them appearing once. These data originate in a study of T cell changes during pregnancy in multiple sclerosis. V lost 4 bases and J 4 bases, leaving 21 bases between the germline ends. Germline V CDR1 and CDR2: KGHSH, LQKENI. The CDR3 loop spans 17 amino acids. The V gene is TRBV18, the J gene TRBJ2-3; D may be TRBD1 (6 bases). This TCR was sampled from a human donor whose cells served as feeder cells for cultures in a pregnancy study. Sequencing used peripheral blood from another person, used as feeder cells. CDR3 loop: CASSRAGTTTRPDTQYF. Here the CDR3 DNA reads TGTGCCAGCTCACGGGCAGGGACAACCACCCGTCCAGATACGCAGTATTTT.